This passage covers 11 T cell receptor beta chains from one sample sequenced in a study of T cell repertoires in cytomegalovirus infection. From the reads, TCRdb called clonotypes with MiXCR, one entry per CDR3 protein. The repertoire includes approximately 400,000 distinct CDR3 sequences, under 40% of them detected once, and approximately 13% sits in the top ten. The sequencing input was PBMCs. These receptors originate from a human donor in good health (CMV status not recorded). Some clones in this sample may be carry-over from other donors' samples.

This clonotype has just one count. The chain couples TRBV12-3 or TRBV12-4 to TRBJ1-5, with D unclear. Trimming removed 6 bases from V and 7 bases from J, with 13 bases in between. The CDR3 is 13 residues long. The CDR3 nucleotides read TGTGCCAGCAGCTCAAGGGATAGCCAGCCCCAGCATTTT. Translation: CASSSRDSQPQHF.

This clonotype was detected a few times. This chain connects TRBV20-1 to TRBJ2-7; D gene unclear. Deletions cut 2 bases from V and 3 bases from J, with 14 bases between. This CDR3 spans 14 amino acids. The germline V gene has CDR1 DFQATT and CDR2 SNEGSKA (reference sequence). For the CDR3, the DNA is TGCAGTGCTAGAAATCCCAGAAACCACTACGAGCAGTACTTC. It is translated as CSARNPRNHYEQYF.

The chain carries TRBV12-3 or TRBV12-4 and TRBJ2-7; maybe TRBD1 (6 bases). This CDR3 comprises 14 residues. The V end was cut by 7 bases, the J end by 1 base, with 14 bases between. DNA of the CDR3: TGTGCCAGCACCCTTAAGGACAGTTCCTACGAGCAGTACTTC. Its protein product is CASTLKDSSYEQYF.

There are a few counts of this clonotype. CDR3 sequence (DNA): TGCAGTGCTAGAGGTTGGGGGACAGGGAATCAGCCCCAGCATTTT. Its protein product is CSARGWGTGNQPQHF. This chain joins TRBV20-1 and TRBJ1-5; 9 nucleotides align to TRBD1. The CDR3 consists of 15 residues. CDR1 DFQATT and CDR2 SNEGSKA come from the germline V gene (reference sequence). V lost 1 base to trimming and J lost 4 bases; unmatched junction nucleotides: 5.

The table lists this clonotype with a few counts. The chain combines TRBV2 with TRBJ2-3; 11 nucleotides align to TRBD2. Germline loops: CDR1 SNHLY, CDR2 FYNNEI. The CDR3 totals 16 residues. J gave up 2 bases and V 6 bases, and 7 bases lay outside the gene matches. This CDR3 is CASRRTSGHSTDTQYF. For the CDR3, the DNA is TGTGCCAGCAGGAGGACTAGCGGGCACTCCACAGATACGCAGTATTTT.

The chain recombines TRBV5-6 with TRBJ1-2, with D unresolved. CDR3 length: 14 amino acids. The V gene's germline CDR1 is SGHDT and CDR2 YYEEEE. Trimming stripped 0 bases from V and 7 bases from J, with 13 bases between. The CDR3 region is CASSLEVVRRGYTF. CDR3 in DNA: TGTGCCAGCAGCTTGGAGGTCGTAAGGCGTGGCTACACCTTC. Filled out from reference TRBV5-6 and TRBJ1-2, the complete variable domain reads DAGVTQSPTHLIKTRGQQVTLRCSPKSGHDTVSWYQQALGQGPQFIFQYYEEEERQRGNFPDRFSGHQFPNYSSELNVNALLLGDSALYLCASSLEVVRRGYTFGSGTRLTVV.

Ten or more counts support this clonotype. This chain connects TRBV7-9 to TRBJ2-5; 8 bases align to TRBD2. Looked up from germline, CDR1 is SEHNR and CDR2 is FQNEAQ (reference sequence). This CDR3 is built from 14 residues. V lost 7 bases and J lost 5; bases outside the gene matches: 9. CDR3 protein: CASKRPGTRETQYF. For the CDR3, the DNA is TGTGCCAGCAAACGACCCGGGACTAGGGAGACCCAGTACTTC.

This chain connects TRBV14 to TRBJ1-1, with D uncertain. CDR3 length: 14 residues. In germline, CDR1 is SGHDN, CDR2 FVKESK. V lost 1 base, J lost 3 bases, and 9 bases lay in between. The CDR3 loop is CASSQAADYTEAFF. The CDR3 DNA reads as TGTGCCAGCAGCCAAGCAGCTGACTACACTGAAGCTTTCTTT.

This clonotype showed up many times. V gene TRBV7-2 combines with J gene TRBJ1-2; D not certain. V dropped 1 base and J dropped 4 bases, with 10 bases sitting between them. The CDR3 has 14 amino acids. Germline-derived CDR1 and CDR2 are SGHTA and FQGNSA. CDR3 DNA: TGTGCCAGCAGCTTAGTCAGGAAAGGCTATGGCTACACCTTC. It specifies CASSLVRKGYGYTF.

This clonotype was picked up a small number of times. No DNA is shown, since the ends of the CDR3 on it are uncertain; the CDR3 is the one TCRdb lists. This chain connects TRBV6-6 to TRBJ1-1. The germline gives CDR1 MNHNY, CDR2 SVGAGI (reference sequence). From its first to its last residue, the CDR3 has 13 amino acids. The chain's CDR3 is CASSSSGGAEAFF.

This clonotype was seen a few times. The chain links TRBV12-3 or TRBV12-4 to TRBJ1-6, with D tentatively TRBD1 (5 bases). The CDR3 contains 15 residues. The germline V and J ends were trimmed by 1 base and 8 bases, with 12 bases remaining between them. DNA of the CDR3: TGTGCCAGCAGTTTAGGGCAGGGAAATCATTCACCCCTCCACTTT. It translates to CASSLGQGNHSPLHF.